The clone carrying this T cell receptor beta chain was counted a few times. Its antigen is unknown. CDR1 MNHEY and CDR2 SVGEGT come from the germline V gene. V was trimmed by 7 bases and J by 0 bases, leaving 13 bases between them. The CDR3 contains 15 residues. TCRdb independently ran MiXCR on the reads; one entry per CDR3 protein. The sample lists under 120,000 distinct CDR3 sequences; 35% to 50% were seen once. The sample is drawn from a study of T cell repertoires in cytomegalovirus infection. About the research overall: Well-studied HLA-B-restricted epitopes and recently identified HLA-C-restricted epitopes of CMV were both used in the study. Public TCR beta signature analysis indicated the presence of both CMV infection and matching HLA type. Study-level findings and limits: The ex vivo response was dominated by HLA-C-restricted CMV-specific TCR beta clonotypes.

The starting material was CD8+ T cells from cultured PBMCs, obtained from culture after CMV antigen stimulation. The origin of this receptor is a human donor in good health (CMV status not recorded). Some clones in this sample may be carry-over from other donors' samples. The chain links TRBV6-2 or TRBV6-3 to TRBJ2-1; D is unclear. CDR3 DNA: TGTGCCAGCACCCCGGGCCCGAGCTCCTACAATGAGCAGTTCTTC. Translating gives CASTPGPSSYNEQFF.